The rows below give T cell receptor beta chains drawn from one sample of a study of identical twins. From the 5' RACE reads, TCRdb called clonotypes with MiXCR, one entry per CDR3 protein. The sample has about 290,000 distinct CDR3 sequences, roughly 9.7% seen once. These data also featured in a second study, about yellow fever vaccine responses in identical twins.

The sample consisted of CD8+ T cells sorted from blood. Source of these receptors: a woman between 18 and 30 years old in good health. Both conserved end residues are part of each CDR3. A D gene is named only where the DNA matches it firmly. Not all rows give a size; the values are once, few, many and, for expanded clones, a class.

j_call v_call d_call clone_size cdr3_aa cdr3_nt
TRBJ2-1 TRBV24-1 - many CATSDLPTVGDEQFF TGTGCCACCAGTGATTTACCGACAGTGGGGGATGAGCAGTTCTTC
TRBJ1-1 TRBV7-2 - many CASRDTGGGGVNTEAFF TGTGCCAGCAGAGATACGGGGGGTGGGGGGGTGAACACTGAAGCTTTCTTT
TRBJ1-5 TRBV7-8 - few CASSTSGTDQPQHF TGTGCCAGCAGCACCTCGGGGACCGATCAGCCCCAGCATTTT
TRBJ2-3 TRBV7-8 - many CASSYKPTGRLTDTQYF TGTGCCAGCAGCTACAAACCAACAGGGAGATTAACAGATACGCAGTATTTT
TRBJ2-1 TRBV6-2/TRBV6-3 TRBD2 once CASRTSGGRSYNEQFF TGTGCCAGCAGAACCAGCGGGGGACGATCCTACAATGAGCAGTTCTTC
TRBJ2-2 TRBV9 TRBD1 - CASSADRGWNTGELFF TGTGCCAGCAGCGCCGACAGGGGCTGGAACACCGGGGAGCTGTTTTTT
TRBJ2-2 TRBV3-1 TRBD1 few CASSQMTGGAGTGELFF TGTGCCAGCAGCCAGATGACAGGGGGCGCGGGCACCGGGGAGCTGTTTTTT
TRBJ2-5 TRBV24-1 - many CATSDLQGGTQYF TGTGCCACCAGTGATTTGCAGGGTGGGACCCAGTACTTC
TRBJ2-3 TRBV7-3 - - CASSLMGTGTDTQYF TGTGCCAGCAGCTTAATGGGCACTGGGACAGATACGCAGTATTTT
TRBJ1-2 TRBV4-1 - - CASSQVGTWNGYTF TGCGCCAGCAGCCAAGTAGGGACTTGGAATGGCTACACCTTC
TRBJ1-1 TRBV12-3/TRBV12-4 - - CASSFLGRGTEAFF TGTGCCAGCAGTTTTTTGGGAAGGGGCACTGAAGCTTTCTTT
TRBJ2-7 TRBV6-1 TRBD2 few CASSSLLQRGRPPYEQYF TGTGCCAGCAGCTCCCTTCTCCAGCGGGGGAGGCCCCCCTACGAGCAGTACTTC
TRBJ2-7 TRBV19 - - CASSVGPSYEQYF TGTGCCAGTAGTGTGGGTCCCTCCTACGAGCAGTACTTC
TRBJ2-2 TRBV10-2 - - CASSESPVAGWTNTGELFF TGCGCCAGCAGTGAGTCGCCTGTGGCGGGGTGGACGAACACCGGGGAGCTGTTTTTT
TRBJ1-1 TRBV11-1 - - CASSLWPTRTPQIGAFF TGTGCCAGCAGCTTATGGCCAACCCGGACTCCTCAAATTGGAGCTTTCTTT
TRBJ2-5 TRBV12-3/TRBV12-4 - many CASSLLGREETQYF TGTGCCAGCTCACTTCTCGGCAGGGAAGAGACCCAGTACTTC
TRBJ2-7 TRBV20-1 TRBD2 few CSARTTSGSNEQYF TGCAGTGCTAGAACCACTAGCGGGAGCAACGAGCAGTACTTC
TRBJ2-7 TRBV4-3 TRBD1 few CASSQEKTGQGHEQYF TGCGCCAGCAGCCAAGAAAAGACAGGGCAAGGTCACGAGCAGTACTTC
TRBJ2-1 TRBV20-1 TRBD2 few CSARDLGLADYNEQFF TGCAGTGCTAGAGATCTCGGGCTAGCGGACTACAATGAGCAGTTCTTC
TRBJ2-1 TRBV5-5 TRBD1 many CASSWTGHEQFF TGTGCCAGCAGCTGGACAGGACATGAGCAGTTCTTC
TRBJ2-7 TRBV4-3 TRBD2 few CASSQDFGGAYEQYF TGCGCCAGCAGCCAAGATTTTGGGGGGGCCTACGAGCAGTACTTC
TRBJ2-1 TRBV7-6 - few CASSFGTYNEQFF TGTGCCAGCAGCTTTGGTACTTACAATGAGCAGTTCTTC
TRBJ2-7 TRBV19 TRBD2 - CASSTPLVAGEPHEQYF TGTGCCAGTAGTACCCCCCTCGTAGCGGGAGAACCCCACGAGCAGTACTTC
TRBJ1-2 TRBV20-1 - few CSPSGLNGYTF TGCAGTCCCTCGGGGTTGAATGGCTACACCTTC
TRBJ2-1 TRBV13 - few CASSALAFDFDEQFF TGTGCCAGCAGCGCCCTAGCGTTCGATTTCGATGAGCAGTTCTTC
TRBJ2-7 TRBV29-1 - - CSALVDSYEQYF TGCAGCGCCCTGGTGGACTCCTACGAGCAGTACTTC
TRBJ2-1 TRBV15 TRBD2 many CATSPRTSGYNEQFF TGTGCCACCAGCCCGCGGACTAGCGGGTACAATGAGCAGTTCTTC
TRBJ2-5 TRBV15 - - CATSEVVGLRQETQYF TGTGCCACCAGCGAAGTAGTGGGCCTGCGGCAAGAGACCCAGTACTTC
TRBJ2-7 TRBV5-1 TRBD2 many CASSFASGRDYEQYF TGCGCCAGCAGCTTCGCCAGCGGGAGGGACTACGAGCAGTACTTC
TRBJ1-2 TRBV6-1 TRBD1 few CASSDIQQQGVTNYGYTF TGTGCCAGCAGTGATATTCAGCAACAGGGGGTAACTAACTATGGCTACACCTTC